Following are 25 T cell receptor beta chains from one sample sequenced in a study of blood T cell repertoires in COVID-19. Assay: immunoSEQ multiplex PCR; the TCRdb copy retains only in-frame clones and omits some. The sample carries fewer than 200,000 clones, around 84% recorded once. The specimen was peripheral blood. The receptor set was obtained from a man aged 35 to 55 with acute or convalescent COVID-19.

This chain links TRBV6-4 with TRBJ1-1, with TRBD1 identical over 8 bases. This CDR3 contains 17 residues. The ends lost 2 bases at V and 3 bases at J; junction bases unmatched: 11. Germline V gene lookup returns CDR1 MRHNA and CDR2 SNTAGT. DNA of the CDR3: TGTGCCAGCAGTGACCTGGACAGGGACCTGGCGGACACTGAAGCTTTCTTT. It encodes CASSDLDRDLADTEAFF.

The V gene is TRBV7-9, the J gene TRBJ1-2; the D is unclear. The germline V gene has CDR1 SEHNR and CDR2 FQNEAQ (reference sequence). This CDR3 contains 13 residues. The V end was cut by 1 base, the J end by 5 bases, with 8 bases between. The CDR3 sequence is CASSLEGGYGYTF. The CDR3 DNA follows: TGTGCCAGCAGCTTAGAGGGAGGATATGGCTACACCTTC.

This chain uses TRBV9 with TRBJ2-1; a possible D gene is TRBD2 (6 bases). The CDR3 is made up of 14 amino acids. Germline V gene sequence: CDR1 SGDLS, CDR2 YYNGEE. V dropped 0 bases and J dropped 6 bases, with 10 bases sitting between them. CDR3 loop: CASSVGGDVNEQFF. The CDR3 DNA is TGTGCCAGCAGCGTAGGGGGGGACGTCAATGAGCAGTTCTTC.

The chain has TRBV25-1 and TRBJ2-3, with D perhaps matching TRBD2 (6 bases). The germline V gene encodes CDR1 MGHDK and CDR2 SYGVNS. Between the trimmed V and J ends, which lost 5 bases and 8 bases, there was a span of 17 bases. The CDR3 length is 14 residues. CDR3 residues: CASSSQGLTGTQYF. The DNA for the CDR3 is TGTGCCAGCAGTTCCCAGGGACTTACGGGTACGCAGTATTTT.

J is TRBJ1-5 and V is TRBV6-5; 10 positions agree with TRBD1. V gave up 7 bases and J gave up 7 bases; unmatched junction bases: 7. The length of the CDR3 is 14 residues. In germline, CDR1 is MNHEY, CDR2 SVGAGI. The CDR3 region has the DNA TGTGCCAGCACCCGACAGGGGGCGGGACAGCCCCAGCATTTT. Residues: CASTRQGAGQPQHF.

With regard to this clone: The identical CDR3 is also encoded by other nucleotide sequences in the sample. V usage is TRBV30 and J usage is TRBJ1-5; 7 bases are a match to TRBD1. V trimming: 0 bases; J trimming: 7 bases; junction bases outside the gene matches: 0. Germline V gene sequence: CDR1 GTSNPN, CDR2 SVGIG (reference sequence). The CDR3 contains 12 residues. The CDR3 sequence is CAWSVQGQPQHF. The CDR3 DNA follows: TGTGCCTGGAGTGTACAGGGGCAGCCCCAGCATTTT.

The V and J genes are TRBV5-6 and TRBJ1-6, with D unclear. This CDR3 has 14 residues. V was pared by 0 bases and J by 10 bases, with 11 bases between. The germline gives CDR1 SGHDT, CDR2 YYEEEE. The CDR3 is CASSLGRGSSPLHF. CDR3 in DNA: TGTGCCAGCAGCTTGGGTCGGGGATCCTCACCCCTCCACTTT.

This chain joins TRBV7-9 and TRBJ1-4; D unresolved. Trimming shortened V by 5 bases and J by 5 bases, and 12 bases separated the two germline ends. CDR3 size: 14 residues. Germline-derived CDR1 and CDR2 are SEHNR and FQNEAQ (reference sequence). As DNA, the CDR3 is TGTGCCAGCAGCCAAACGGTGGAGAATGAAAAACTGTTTTTT. Translation: CASSQTVENEKLFF.

The V and J genes are TRBV7-9 and TRBJ2-6; unclear D gene. V was pared by 1 base and J by 2 bases, with 3 bases between. The CDR3 has 14 amino acids. Germline V gives CDR1 SEHNR, CDR2 FQNEAQ (reference sequence). The CDR3 loop reads CASSLVTGANVLTF. DNA for the CDR3: TGTGCCAGCAGCTTAGTTACTGGGGCCAACGTCCTGACTTTC.

The rearrangement links TRBV6-6 to TRBJ2-3, with D possibly being TRBD2 (6 bases). The CDR3 is 17 amino acids. Germline V gene lookup returns CDR1 MNHNY and CDR2 SVGAGI (reference sequence). Trimming stripped 5 bases from V and 0 bases from J, with 18 bases between. CDR3 sequence: CASSPLPPRGSTDTQYF. Written as DNA, the CDR3 is TGTGCCAGCAGTCCACTTCCCCCCCGGGGGAGCACAGATACGCAGTATTTT.

The gene calls are TRBV2 and TRBJ1-4, with D perhaps TRBD1 (5 bases). Trimming took off 4 bases at V and 6 bases at J, with 12 bases between the two ends. CDR3 length: 14 residues. Looked up from germline, CDR1 is SNHLY and CDR2 is FYNNEI. Here the CDR3 reads CASSVQGSDEKLFF. The CDR3 DNA reads TGTGCCAGCAGTGTCCAGGGATCTGATGAAAAACTGTTTTTT. The whole variable domain, filled in from reference TRBV2 and TRBJ1-4, reads EPEVTQTPSHQVTQMGQEVILRCVPISNHLYFYWYRQILGQKVEFLVSFYNNEISEKSEIFDDQFSVERPDGSNFTLKIRSTKLEDSAMYFCASSVQGSDEKLFFGSGTQLSVL.

The chain recombines TRBV7-6 with TRBJ1-1; 8 bases align to TRBD1. V shed 6 bases and J 6 bases; nucleotides not matched to a gene: 6. The germline CDR1 and CDR2 sequences are SGHVS and FNYEAQ. The CDR3 consists of 13 residues. Written as DNA, the CDR3 is TGTGCCAGCAGGTCGGGACAGGCCGCTGAAGCTTTCTTT. Protein product: CASRSGQAAEAFF.

This clone was detected once. The gene calls are TRBV19 and TRBJ1-4; the D is unclear. V lost 4 bases and J 0 bases, leaving 9 bases between the germline ends. Germline V gives CDR1 LNHDA, CDR2 SQIVND (reference sequence). CDR3 size: 15 residues. CDR3 in amino acids: CASSTRGATNEKLFF. The CDR3 DNA reads as TGTGCCAGTAGTACCCGCGGGGCAACTAATGAAAAACTGTTTTTT.

DNA of the CDR3: TGTGCCAGCAGTCCCCGAGAGGGTCTCGATACGCAGTATTTT. Amino acids: CASSPREGLDTQYF. V is TRBV6-5 and J is TRBJ2-3, with D perhaps matching TRBD2 (5 bases). This CDR3 contains 14 residues. The V and J ends lost 5 bases and 6 bases respectively, with 15 bases between them. Germline CDR1 and CDR2: MNHEY and SVGAGI.

The gene calls are TRBV5-1 and TRBJ1-1, with D maybe TRBD1 (5 bases). The germline CDR1 and CDR2 sequences are SGHRS and YFSETQ. The V gene lost 3 bases and the J gene lost 0 bases, with 9 bases spanning the gap. The CDR3 is 14 amino acids. The CDR3 is CASSYGTLNTEAFF. The CDR3 DNA follows: TGCGCCAGCAGCTACGGGACTTTGAACACTGAAGCTTTCTTT.

The rearrangement joins TRBV5-4 to TRBJ1-2, with 11 bases aligning to TRBD1. J was trimmed by 5 bases and V by 4 bases; bases with no gene match: 7. Germline lookup yields CDR1 SGHNT and CDR2 YYREEE (reference sequence). The CDR3 contains 15 residues. The CDR3 spells CASSPGQGAGYGYTF. Here the CDR3 DNA reads TGTGCCAGCAGCCCAGGACAGGGGGCGGGTTATGGCTACACCTTC.

This chain connects TRBV5-1 to TRBJ1-1, with D maybe TRBD1 (5 bases). From germline, CDR1 is SGHRS and CDR2 YFSETQ. Trimming took off 4 bases at V and 4 bases at J, with 11 bases between the two ends. The CDR3 spans 13 residues. The CDR3 protein is CASSLLGPTEAFF. Written as DNA, the CDR3 is TGCGCCAGCAGCCTACTGGGGCCCACTGAAGCTTTCTTT.

This chain connects TRBV7-6 to TRBJ2-5; D unclear. Germline CDR1 SGHVS, CDR2 FNYEAQ. The CDR3 is 13 residues long. V lost 2 bases, J lost 1 base, and 5 bases lay in between. The DNA for the CDR3 is TGTGCCAGCAGCTTACTAGTCCAAGAGACCCAGTACTTC. It codes for CASSLLVQETQYF.

V and J are TRBV4-1 and TRBJ1-5, with 7 bases lining up with TRBD1. The V segment lost 3 bases and the J segment 0 bases; nucleotides outside the gene matches: 14. Germline V CDR1 and CDR2: MGHRA, YSYEKL. The CDR3 is 19 amino acids. The CDR3: CASSQGTGVRRYSNQPQHF. In nucleotides, the CDR3 is TGCGCCAGCAGCCAGGGAACAGGGGTCCGCCGGTATAGCAATCAGCCCCAGCATTTT.

The chain has TRBV4-1 and TRBJ2-5; a possible D gene is TRBD2 (6 bases). The CDR3 is 15 amino acids. V lost 1 base and J 5 bases, leaving 14 bases between the germline ends. Germline CDR1 and CDR2: MGHRA and YSYEKL. DNA of the CDR3: TGCGCCAGCAGCCAAGCATCTACTAGCTGGGAGACCCAGTACTTC. It specifies CASSQASTSWETQYF.

This chain links TRBV7-2 with TRBJ2-7, with D hard to call. This CDR3 spans 12 amino acids. V was trimmed by 6 bases and J by 2 bases, leaving 8 bases between them. From germline, CDR1 is SGHTA and CDR2 FQGNSA. The CDR3 region has the DNA TGTGCCAGCAGTCAAACAACCTACGAGCAGTACTTC. Translation gives CASSQTTYEQYF.

This rearrangement joins TRBV14 to TRBJ1-1; D is undetermined. The V gene lost 2 bases and the J gene lost 3 bases, with 10 bases spanning the gap. There are 14 residues in the CDR3. Germline-derived CDR1 and CDR2 are SGHDN and FVKESK. The DNA of the CDR3 is TGTGCCAGCAGCCAAACACCCCCGTACACTGAAGCTTTCTTT. Residues: CASSQTPPYTEAFF.

The chain links TRBV2 to TRBJ2-1; D unclear. V lost 7 bases and J 7 bases, leaving 8 bases between the germline ends. The CDR3 consists of 11 residues. Germline CDR1 is SNHLY and CDR2 is FYNNEI. DNA of the CDR3: TGTGCCAGCAAAGACATTAATGAGCAGTTCTTC. Its translation: CASKDINEQFF.

V and J are TRBV12-3 or TRBV12-4 and TRBJ1-2; 7 nucleotides agree with TRBD1. After removal of 4 bases from V and 4 bases from J, the junction contained 3 bases not matched to a gene. The CDR3 has 13 amino acids. CDR3 amino acids: CASSSGTAYGYTF. The CDR3 nucleotides read TGTGCCAGCAGTTCCGGGACAGCCTATGGCTACACCTTC.

This clone turned up a few times. The chain uses TRBV6-1 and TRBJ2-7; 7 nucleotides align to TRBD1. The J segment lost 1 base and the V segment lost 2 bases, leaving 5 bases of the junction unmatched. CDR3 size: 15 residues. The germline gives CDR1 MNHNS, CDR2 SASEGT. In DNA form, the CDR3 reads TGTGCCAGCAGTGAACTAGGGGGCAGTTCCTACGAGCAGTACTTC. It encodes CASSELGGSSYEQYF.